This T cell receptor beta chain was captured in a study of control samples from healthy donors and cancer patients. Libraries were prepared by immunoSEQ multiplex PCR; TCRdb keeps only in-frame clonotypes and omits some of them. The data contain tens of thousands of clones, about 88% of them singletons. The V end was cut by 0 bases, the J end by 2 bases, with 3 bases between. The CDR3 contains 13 residues. The germline gives CDR1 SGHTA, CDR2 FQGNSA. The rearrangement links TRBV7-2 to TRBJ2-3; D gene uncertain. The material sequenced was blood. The TCR sequence derives from a man aged 50 to 59 in good health. The CDR3 loop is CASSLALTDTQYF. In DNA, the CDR3 is TGTGCCAGCAGCTTAGCCCTCACAGATACGCAGTATTTT.